The 22 T cell receptor beta chains presented below share a single source sample, sequenced in a study of sequential checkpoint blockade in melanoma (dated by TCRdb to about 2019). Library preparation was by the immunoSEQ multiplex PCR assay. TCRdb mirrors the immuneACCESS table, restricted to in-frame sequences. Some clones are absent from its copies; in checked studies, under half trace to an unresolved V gene, and the reason for the others is unknown. The sample table records 7,500 to 9,500 clones; roughly 23% of these occur just once. The top ten hold around 11% of the sample. What this sample's treatment or condition label stands for: randomized to nivolumab then ipilimumab (arm A) or the reverse (arm B). The sample consisted of tumor tissue (inferred from file names), taken from a patient given nivolumab and ipilimumab in sequence. These receptors all come from a human donor with melanoma.

V usage is TRBV11-3 and J usage is TRBJ1-4; tentatively, D is TRBD1 (5 bases). Germline CDR1 and CDR2: SGHNT and YENEEA. The CDR3 length is 15 residues. V was shortened by 5 bases and J by 3 bases, with 13 bases between the two germline ends. CDR3 region: CASSKQGAANEKLFF. For the CDR3, the DNA is TGTGCCAGCAGCAAGCAGGGTGCCGCTAATGAAAAACTGTTTTTT. The whole variable domain, filled in from reference TRBV11-3 and TRBJ1-4, reads EAGVVQSPRYKIIEKKQPVAFWCNPISGHNTLYWYLQNLGQGPELLIRYENEEAVDDSQLPKDRFSAERLKGVDSTLKIQPAELGDSAVYLCASSKQGAANEKLFFGSGTQLSVL.

This rearrangement joins TRBV19 to TRBJ2-7; weak D call: TRBD1 (6 bases). The ends were cut back, 1 base at V and 5 bases at J, with 12 bases in the middle. Germline V gene lookup returns CDR1 LNHDA and CDR2 SQIVND (reference sequence). The CDR3 is made up of 14 amino acids. The CDR3 sequence: CASSIATGPHEQYF. The CDR3 coding sequence is TGTGCCAGTAGTATAGCCACAGGGCCCCACGAGCAGTACTTC.

This clone has a count of ten or more. At one of its ends the junction is not consistent with the germline gene, which may arise from a read error. This chain uses TRBV6-8 with TRBJ2-2; D possibly corresponds to TRBD1 (5 bases). The CDR3 is made up of 15 amino acids. The germline CDR1 and CDR2 sequences are MNHGY and SAAAGT. The CDR3 loop is CAISQSNQQVRELFF. In nucleotides, the CDR3 is TGTGCCATCAGTCAATCAAATCAACAGGTCCGGGAGCTGTTTTTT.

The genes are TRBV18 and TRBJ2-1; D might be TRBD1 or TRBD2, each matching 6 bases. The CDR3 is 14 amino acids. Per germline, CDR1 KGHSH and CDR2 LQKENI. V was shortened by 4 bases and J by 6 bases, with 13 bases between the two germline ends. CDR3 bases: TGTGCCAGCTCACAGGGGGGCCAAGTCAATGAGCAGTTCTTC. This sequence encodes CASSQGGQVNEQFF.

There are a few counts of this clone. The CDR3 spells CAWNTGVSKTQYF. CDR3 DNA: TGTGCCTGGAATACAGGGGTTTCGAAGACCCAGTACTTC. The chain carries TRBV30 and TRBJ2-5; 7 nucleotides line up with TRBD1. The germline CDR1 and CDR2 sequences are GTSNPN and SVGIG (reference sequence). V shed 4 bases and J 6 bases; nucleotides not matched to a gene: 8. The CDR3 is 13 amino acids.

The chain has TRBV5-1 and TRBJ2-5; TRBD2 matches 7 bases. This CDR3 is 16 amino acids long. Looked up from germline, CDR1 is SGHRS and CDR2 is YFSETQ. The V segment lost 0 bases and the J segment 1 base; nucleotides outside the gene matches: 6. In DNA form, the CDR3 reads TGCGCCAGCAGCTTGGCCAGCGGGGCCCTCCAAGAGACCCAGTACTTC. Translation gives CASSLASGALQETQYF.

The chain has TRBV28 and TRBJ2-3; 10 bases are shared with TRBD1. V shed 2 bases and J 6 bases; nucleotides not matched to a gene: 2. CDR3 length: 14 residues. Germline values: CDR1 MDHEN, CDR2 SYDVKM. The CDR3 spells CASSLDRGQDTQYF. DNA for the CDR3: TGTGCCAGCAGTTTAGACAGGGGGCAGGATACGCAGTATTTT.

This clone was detected a few times. This sequence joins TRBV4-1 and TRBJ1-4; D is unclear. The CDR3 extends over 18 amino acids. Trimming removed 0 bases from V and 0 bases from J, with 14 bases in between. Looked up from germline, CDR1 is MGHRA and CDR2 is YSYEKL. The CDR3 bases are TGCGCCAGCAGCCAAGATGGATTAGGGATTGCAACTAATGAAAAACTGTTTTTT. Its translation: CASSQDGLGIATNEKLFF.

The chain combines TRBV28 with TRBJ1-2, with 9 positions matching TRBD1. Germline V lookup: CDR1 MDHEN, CDR2 SYDVKM. Trimming at V came to 6 bases and at J to 4 bases, leaving 6 bases not matched to a gene. This CDR3 spans 14 amino acids. In nucleotides, the CDR3 is TGTGCCAGCAGCTACCCGGGACAGGGCTATGGCTACACCTTC. Amino acid sequence: CASSYPGQGYGYTF.

This clone was observed a handful of times. The genes are TRBV6-8 and TRBJ2-6, with a weak D call TRBD1 (5 bases). The CDR3 has 19 amino acids. V lost 5 bases and J lost 0, with 20 bases in between. The germline V gene encodes CDR1 MNHGY and CDR2 SAAAGT. The CDR3 DNA is TGTGCCAGCAGTCTAGGACACGGGTTGGGCGTCTCTGGGGCCAACGTCCTGACTTTC. Its protein is CASSLGHGLGVSGANVLTF.

This clone is medium-sized by share. This chain connects TRBV6-8 to TRBJ2-2; D uncertain. This CDR3 is built from 13 residues. CDR1 and CDR2 from the germline V gene are MNHGY and SAAAGT. V was trimmed by 7 bases and J by 4 bases, leaving 10 bases between them. The CDR3 region has the DNA TGTGCCAGCACATACCAAGCCACCGGGGAGCTGTTTTTT. It specifies CASTYQATGELFF.

DNA of the CDR3: TGTGCCAGCTCACTTCCGGAAATGAACACCGGGGAGCTGTTTTTT. As protein: CASSLPEMNTGELFF. The chain carries TRBV18 and TRBJ2-2; no firm D call. Per germline, CDR1 KGHSH and CDR2 LQKENI. Trimming shortened V by 4 bases and J by 1 base, and 10 bases separated the two germline ends. CDR3 length: 15 residues.

The genes are TRBV19 and TRBJ2-7, with TRBD1 matching over 10 bases. Germline V gene sequence: CDR1 LNHDA, CDR2 SQIVND (reference sequence). Trimming cost V 3 bases and J 6 bases; bases outside gene matches: 8. CDR3 size: 15 residues. The CDR3 nucleotides are TGTGCCAGTAGTATTACTGGGACAGGGGCTCGCGAGCAGTACTTC. Residues: CASSITGTGAREQYF.

The chain combines TRBV11-3 with TRBJ1-4; 7 bases match TRBD1. This CDR3 is built from 15 residues. The germline V gene has CDR1 SGHNT and CDR2 YENEEA. V trimming: 1 base; J trimming: 3 bases; junction bases outside the gene matches: 2. The CDR3 DNA sequence: TGTGCCAGCAGCTTAGGGGACAGCGCTAATGAAAAACTGTTTTTT. As protein: CASSLGDSANEKLFF. Combining the CDR3 with reference TRBV11-3 and TRBJ1-4 gives the whole variable domain EAGVVQSPRYKIIEKKQPVAFWCNPISGHNTLYWYLQNLGQGPELLIRYENEEAVDDSQLPKDRFSAERLKGVDSTLKIQPAELGDSAVYLCASSLGDSANEKLFFGSGTQLSVL.

The sample holds a few counts of this clone. The CDR3 sequence is CASSRARSGANVLTF. For the CDR3, the DNA is TGTGCCAGTAGTCGTGCGAGATCTGGGGCCAACGTCCTGACTTTC. This chain links TRBV19 with TRBJ2-6; D ambiguous. This CDR3 is built from 15 residues. Deletions cut 5 bases from V and 1 base from J, with 9 bases between. From germline, CDR1 is LNHDA and CDR2 SQIVND (reference sequence).

By proportion, this clone is medium-sized. The chain couples TRBV11-3 to TRBJ2-7; 7 bases are a match to TRBD2. V shed 1 base, J shed 2 bases, and the junction held 5 bases outside the gene matches. Germline values: CDR1 SGHNT, CDR2 YENEEA. CDR3 length: 15 residues. The CDR3 DNA is TGTGCCAGCAGCTTAGTGGCTAGCGGAACCTACGAGCAGTACTTC. Translated: CASSLVASGTYEQYF.

CDR3 protein: CASSRADFINTEAFF. The CDR3 nucleotides read TGCGCCAGCTCCAGAGCCGATTTTATAAACACTGAAGCTTTCTTT. The chain recombines TRBV5-1 with TRBJ1-1; D gene unclear. The germline gives CDR1 SGHRS, CDR2 YFSETQ. The CDR3 is 15 residues long. Trimming removed 7 bases at V and 2 bases at J, with 18 bases between.

This clone was counted only a few times. The CDR3 nucleotides read TGTGCCAGCAGCGTAGGGGTGGGGACATACCAAGAGACCCAGTACTTC. Its translation: CASSVGVGTYQETQYF. The chain uses TRBV9 and TRBJ2-5; maybe TRBD1 (6 bases). The V and J ends lost 0 bases and 0 bases respectively, with 12 bases between them. The CDR3 spans 16 residues. Germline V gene data show CDR1 as SGDLS and CDR2 as YYNGEE.

By share, this clone counts as medium-sized. V and J are TRBV9 and TRBJ1-1; the D is unclear. This CDR3 comprises 14 residues. Germline assignment: CDR1 SGDLS and CDR2 YYNGEE. Trimming cost V 4 bases and J 1 base, with 11 bases left between them. CDR3 protein: CASSLTGSNTEAFF. CDR3 in DNA: TGTGCCAGCAGCCTGACGGGTTCGAACACTGAAGCTTTCTTT.

The V gene is TRBV10-2, the J gene TRBJ2-7; the match to TRBD2 covers 9 bases. Per germline, CDR1 WSHSY and CDR2 SAAADI. The length of the CDR3 is 16 residues. With V trimmed by 6 bases and J by 2 bases, 11 bases remained unmatched. The CDR3, as DNA: TGCGCCAGCAGACATCAACCGCGGGGGGGAACCTACGAGCAGTACTTC. The encoded protein is CASRHQPRGGTYEQYF.

J is TRBJ1-2 and V is TRBV6-8; 7 bases align to TRBD1. The CDR3 runs to 14 residues. Germline CDR1 and CDR2: MNHGY and SAAAGT. Trimming cost V 6 bases and J 5 bases; bases outside gene matches: 9. The CDR3 DNA sequence: TGTGCCAGCAGAAAGAGACAGGGAGAATATGGCTACACCTTC. Residues: CASRKRQGEYGYTF.

Only a few counts were recorded for this clone. The chain recombines TRBV7-4 with TRBJ1-1; D remains ambiguous. Germline values: CDR1 SGHVT, CDR2 SQSDAQ. V dropped 2 bases and J dropped 1 base, with 5 bases sitting between them. CDR3 length: 13 residues. CDR3 DNA: TGTGCCAGCAGCTTACAGGAGAACACTGAAGCTTTCTTT. Translating gives CASSLQENTEAFF.